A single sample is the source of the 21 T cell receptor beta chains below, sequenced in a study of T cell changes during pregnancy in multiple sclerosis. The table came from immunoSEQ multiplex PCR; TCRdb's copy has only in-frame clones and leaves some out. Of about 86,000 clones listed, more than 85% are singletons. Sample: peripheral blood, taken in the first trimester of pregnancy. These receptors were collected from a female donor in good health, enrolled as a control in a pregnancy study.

The CDR3 is CASSLGYQGDYGYTF. The CDR3 DNA reads as TGCGCCAGCAGCTTGGGATATCAGGGGGACTATGGCTACACCTTC. This sequence joins TRBV5-1 and TRBJ1-2; 7 nucleotides line up with TRBD1. With 0 bases clipped from V and 3 bases from J, the junction kept 5 bases outside the gene matches. This CDR3 comprises 15 residues. Germline CDR1 and CDR2: SGHRS and YFSETQ.

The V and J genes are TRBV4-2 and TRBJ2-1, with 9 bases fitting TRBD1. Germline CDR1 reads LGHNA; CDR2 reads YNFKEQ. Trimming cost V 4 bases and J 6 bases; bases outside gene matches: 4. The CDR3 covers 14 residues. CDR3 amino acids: CASSRTGEGNEQFF. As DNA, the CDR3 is TGTGCCAGCAGCCGGACAGGGGAGGGCAATGAGCAGTTCTTC.

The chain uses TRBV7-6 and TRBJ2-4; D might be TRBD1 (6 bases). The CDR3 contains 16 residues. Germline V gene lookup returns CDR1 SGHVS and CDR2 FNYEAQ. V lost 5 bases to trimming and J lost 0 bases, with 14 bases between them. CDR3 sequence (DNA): TGTGCCAGCAGCCCAGGACAGAAGATAGCCAAAAACATTCAGTACTTC. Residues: CASSPGQKIAKNIQYF.

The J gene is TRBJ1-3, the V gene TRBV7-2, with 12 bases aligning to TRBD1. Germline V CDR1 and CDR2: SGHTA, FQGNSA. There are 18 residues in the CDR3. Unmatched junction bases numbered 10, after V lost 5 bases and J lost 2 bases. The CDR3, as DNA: TGTGCCAGCAGCCCGGGACAGGGGGCCGCGGCGGCTGGAAACACCATATATTTT. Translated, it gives CASSPGQGAAAAGNTIYF.

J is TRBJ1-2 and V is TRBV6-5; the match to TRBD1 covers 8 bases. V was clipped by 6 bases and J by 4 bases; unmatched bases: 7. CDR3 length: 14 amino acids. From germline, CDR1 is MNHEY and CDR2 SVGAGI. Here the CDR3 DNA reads TGTGCCAGCAGCGAAGACAGGGGCGGCTATGGCTACACCTTC. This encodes CASSEDRGGYGYTF.

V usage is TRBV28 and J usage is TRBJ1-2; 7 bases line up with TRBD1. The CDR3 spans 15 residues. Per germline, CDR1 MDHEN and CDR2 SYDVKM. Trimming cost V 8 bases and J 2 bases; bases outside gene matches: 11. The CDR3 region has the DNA TGTGCCAGCTATAGTGCTTACAGGGGCAACTATGGCTACACCTTC. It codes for CASYSAYRGNYGYTF.

In DNA form, the CDR3 reads TGTGCCAGCAGCTCCCTGGGCGGGGGTTATGATACGCAGTATTTT. Its protein product is CASSSLGGGYDTQYF. V gene TRBV7-2 combines with J gene TRBJ2-3; 7 bases agree with TRBD2. V lost 4 bases, J lost 6 bases, and 10 bases stayed unmatched. The germline V gene has CDR1 SGHTA and CDR2 FQGNSA. The CDR3 extends over 15 amino acids.

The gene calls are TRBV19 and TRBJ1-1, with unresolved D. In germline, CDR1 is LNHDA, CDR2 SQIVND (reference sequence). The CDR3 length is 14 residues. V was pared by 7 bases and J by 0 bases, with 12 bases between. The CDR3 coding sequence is TGTGCCAGTACCCCAGGCCGATTGAACACTGAAGCTTTCTTT. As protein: CASTPGRLNTEAFF.

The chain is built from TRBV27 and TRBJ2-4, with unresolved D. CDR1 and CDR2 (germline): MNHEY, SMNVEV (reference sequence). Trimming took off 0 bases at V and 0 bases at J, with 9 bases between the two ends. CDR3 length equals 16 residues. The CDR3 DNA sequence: TGTGCCAGCAGTTTATCCCGGTTACTAGCCAAAAACATTCAGTACTTC. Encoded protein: CASSLSRLLAKNIQYF.

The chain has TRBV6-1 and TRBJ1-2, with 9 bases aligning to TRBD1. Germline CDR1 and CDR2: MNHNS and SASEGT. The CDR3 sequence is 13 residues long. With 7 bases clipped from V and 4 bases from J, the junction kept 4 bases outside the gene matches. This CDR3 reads CASTDRGGYGYTF. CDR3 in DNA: TGTGCCAGCACGGACAGGGGTGGCTATGGCTACACCTTC.

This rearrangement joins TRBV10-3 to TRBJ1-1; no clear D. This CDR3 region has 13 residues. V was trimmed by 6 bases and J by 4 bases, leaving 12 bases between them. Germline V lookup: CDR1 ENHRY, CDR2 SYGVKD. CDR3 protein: CAIRERLGTEAFF. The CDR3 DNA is TGTGCCATCAGAGAGAGACTGGGCACTGAAGCTTTCTTT.

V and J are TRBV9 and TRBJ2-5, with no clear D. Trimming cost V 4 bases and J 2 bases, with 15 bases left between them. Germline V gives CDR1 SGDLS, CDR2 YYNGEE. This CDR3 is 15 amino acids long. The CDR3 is CASSLRPSRQETQYF. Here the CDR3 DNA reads TGTGCCAGCAGCCTCCGTCCTTCTAGACAAGAGACCCAGTACTTC.

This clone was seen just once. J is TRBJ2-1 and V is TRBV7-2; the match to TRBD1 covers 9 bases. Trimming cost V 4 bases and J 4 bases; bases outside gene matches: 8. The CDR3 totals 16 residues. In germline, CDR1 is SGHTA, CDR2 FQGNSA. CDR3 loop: CASSSRGQGRYNEQFF. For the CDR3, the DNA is TGTGCCAGCAGCTCAAGGGGACAGGGAAGGTACAATGAGCAGTTCTTC.

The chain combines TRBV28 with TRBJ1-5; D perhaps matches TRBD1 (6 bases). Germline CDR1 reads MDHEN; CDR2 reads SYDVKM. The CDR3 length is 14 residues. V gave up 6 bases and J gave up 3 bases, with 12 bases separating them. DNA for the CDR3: TGTGCCAGCAGGGCTCAGGGGAACAATCAGCCCCAGCATTTT. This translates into CASRAQGNNQPQHF.

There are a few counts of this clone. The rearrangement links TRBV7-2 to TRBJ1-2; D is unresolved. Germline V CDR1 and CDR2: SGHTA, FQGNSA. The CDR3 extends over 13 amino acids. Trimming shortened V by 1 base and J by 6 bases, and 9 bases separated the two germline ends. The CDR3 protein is CASSLEGGNGYTF. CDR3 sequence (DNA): TGTGCCAGCAGCTTAGAGGGAGGAAATGGCTACACCTTC.

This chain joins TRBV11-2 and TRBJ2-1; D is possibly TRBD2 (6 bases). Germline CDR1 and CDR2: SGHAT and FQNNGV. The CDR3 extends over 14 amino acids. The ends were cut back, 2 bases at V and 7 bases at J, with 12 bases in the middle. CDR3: CASSLSPRGNEQFF. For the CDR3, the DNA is TGTGCCAGCAGCTTAAGCCCACGGGGGAATGAGCAGTTCTTC.

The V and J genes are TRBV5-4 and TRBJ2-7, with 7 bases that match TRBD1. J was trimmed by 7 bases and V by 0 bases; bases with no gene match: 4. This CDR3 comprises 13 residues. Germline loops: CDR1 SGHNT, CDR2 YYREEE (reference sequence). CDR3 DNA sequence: TGTGCCAGCAGCTTGGACAGGGGTTGGGAGCAGTACTTC. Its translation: CASSLDRGWEQYF.

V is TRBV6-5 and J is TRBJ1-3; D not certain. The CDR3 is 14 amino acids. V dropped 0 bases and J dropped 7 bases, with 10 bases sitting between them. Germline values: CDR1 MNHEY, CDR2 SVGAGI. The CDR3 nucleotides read TGTGCCAGCAGTTACTCGACACAGCTGAACACCATATATTTT. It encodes CASSYSTQLNTIYF.

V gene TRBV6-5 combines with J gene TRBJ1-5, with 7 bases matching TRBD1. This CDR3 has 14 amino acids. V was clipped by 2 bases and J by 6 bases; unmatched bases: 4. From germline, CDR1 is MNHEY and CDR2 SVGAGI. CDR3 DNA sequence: TGTGCCAGCAGTTACGAGGCAGGGGGTCAGCCCCAGCATTTT. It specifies CASSYEAGGQPQHF.

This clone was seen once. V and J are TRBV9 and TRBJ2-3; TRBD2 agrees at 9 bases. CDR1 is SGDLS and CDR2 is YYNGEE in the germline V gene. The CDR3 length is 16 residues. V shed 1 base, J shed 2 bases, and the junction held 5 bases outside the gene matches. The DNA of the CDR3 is TGTGCCAGCAGCGTACAACTAGCGGGTTCCACAGATACGCAGTATTTT. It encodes CASSVQLAGSTDTQYF. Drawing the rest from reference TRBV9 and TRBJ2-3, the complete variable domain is DSGVTQTPKHLITATGQRVTLRCSPRSGDLSVYWYQQSLDQGLQFLIQYYNGEERAKGNILERFSAQQFPDLHSELNLSSLELGDSALYFCASSVQLAGSTDTQYFGPGTRLTVL.

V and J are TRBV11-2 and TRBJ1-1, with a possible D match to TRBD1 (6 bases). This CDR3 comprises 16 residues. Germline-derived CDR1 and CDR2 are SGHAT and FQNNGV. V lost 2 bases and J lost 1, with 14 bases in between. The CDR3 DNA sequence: TGTGCCAGCAGCTTACAGTTCGGGACACAGAACACTGAAGCTTTCTTT. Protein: CASSLQFGTQNTEAFF.